What follows describes a single T cell receptor beta chain. Its target is unknown. Germline assignment: CDR1 LGHNA and CDR2 YNFKEQ. This CDR3 comprises 16 residues. The trim removed 0 bases at V and 4 bases at J, leaving 5 bases unmatched. The donors were part of the validation cohort of roughly 110 subjects. That cohort was separate from the first cohort, which comprised under 700 subjects. The data were obtained in a study of cytomegalovirus exposure and HLA in healthy donors. Points from the study as a whole: Across donors, most TCRs were seen rarely, yet some public ones were widespread. Specificity for CMV antigens was confirmed in vitro for a few of the CMV-associated chains.

Clones were sequenced by immunoSEQ multiplex PCR, and TCRdb holds only the in-frame ones, with some missing. The data hold about 340,000 clones, with more than 80% observed a single time. The chain is built from TRBV4-2 and TRBJ2-3, with TRBD2 matching over 9 bases. This receptor was obtained from a woman aged 18-29 years in good health and CMV-seronegative. The sample consisted of PBMCs. Here the CDR3 DNA reads TGTGCCAGCAGCCAAGAGCGGGAGGGCCGTGCAGATACGCAGTATTTT. Its translation is CASSQEREGRADTQYF.